The T cell receptor beta chain under discussion was sequenced for a study of shared clonotypes between healthy human individuals. As to this clone: What it binds is not known.

Assay execution proceeded at the deep level. Profiled with immunoSEQ multiplex PCR; TCRdb holds only in-frame clones, not every one. The repertoire holds about 2.4 million clones, approximately 93% seen once, with around 0.37% in the top ten. Donors comprised healthy HIV-negative adults lacking recent acute infections or vaccinations. Trimming removed 4 bases at V and 5 bases at J, with 21 bases between. CDR3 length equals 16 residues. The germline V gene encodes CDR1 SGHAT and CDR2 FQNNGV. Study outcomes and limitations: Only blood was sampled; tissue repertoires likely differ. Clonotypes that were shared across four donors made up about 5.1% of naive CD4 clonotypes.

Sequencing input: naive CD4+ T cells from PBMCs. Subset indicated: CD45RA+ positively selected. The clonotype comes from a man aged 18-30 years in good health. Some clones in this sample may be carry-over from other donors' samples. The chain joins TRBV11-2 to TRBJ2-7; D unclear. The CDR3 loop is CASSSVRAPGLDEQYF. CDR3 coding DNA: TGTGCCAGCAGCTCCGTCCGGGCCCCCGGATTGGACGAGCAGTACTTC.